Presented here are 25 T cell receptor beta chains from one specimen sequenced in a study of T cell responses to AZD1222 COVID-19 vaccine. TCRdb's table, derived via immunoSEQ multiplex PCR, lists solely in-frame clones and lacks some. The repertoire holds over 150,000 clones, with just under 95% as singletons. Sequencing was performed on peripheral blood, taken 28 days after the second dose of the MenACWY control vaccine. Receptors were obtained from an adult who received the MenACWY meningococcal vaccine as a control.

V and J are TRBV10-3 and TRBJ1-1; D might be TRBD1 (5 bases). The CDR3 runs to 13 residues. Germline CDR1 reads ENHRY; CDR2 reads SYGVKD. V was shortened by 4 bases and J by 4 bases, with 10 bases between the two germline ends. The CDR3 spells CAISVGESTEAFF. The CDR3 DNA reads TGTGCCATCAGTGTGGGGGAGTCCACTGAAGCTTTCTTT.

This chain uses TRBV29-1 with TRBJ2-1; D remains unclear. This CDR3 is 12 amino acids long. The V gene's germline CDR1 is SQVTM and CDR2 ANQGSEA. V lost 7 bases and J lost 6, with 13 bases in between. CDR3 coding DNA: TGCAGCGCCCTGAGCTGGGGCAATGAGCAGTTCTTC. Its protein product is CSALSWGNEQFF.

The chain carries TRBV15 and TRBJ1-2; TRBD1 might be the D (6 bases). Trimming stripped 0 bases from V and 9 bases from J, with 14 bases between. Germline-derived CDR1 and CDR2 are LNHNV and YYDKDF (reference sequence). The length of the CDR3 is 14 residues. CDR3 loop: CATSRDVRGGSYTF. The CDR3 nucleotides are TGTGCCACCAGCAGAGATGTCAGGGGAGGAAGCTACACCTTC.

The chain carries TRBV30 and TRBJ2-3; D unclear. The V end lost 4 bases, the J end lost 2 bases, and 10 bases lay between the germline ends. Germline loops: CDR1 GTSNPN, CDR2 SVGIG (reference sequence). The CDR3 spans 13 residues. This chain's CDR3 is CAWKSRNTDTQYF. The CDR3 nucleotides are TGTGCCTGGAAAAGTAGGAACACAGATACGCAGTATTTT.

The rearrangement links TRBV5-1 to TRBJ1-1; no clear D. Germline assignment: CDR1 SGHRS and CDR2 YFSETQ. Trimming took off 1 base at V and 1 base at J, with 11 bases between the two ends. The length of the CDR3 is 15 residues. The CDR3 nucleotides read TGCGCCAGCAGCTTGCTAAATCAGAAGAACACTGAAGCTTTCTTT. This sequence encodes CASSLLNQKNTEAFF.

This rearrangement joins TRBV7-2 to TRBJ2-7, with D possibly matching TRBD2 (6 bases). The V and J ends lost 5 bases and 5 bases respectively, with 22 bases between them. From germline, CDR1 is SGHTA and CDR2 FQGNSA. The CDR3 sequence is 16 residues long. CDR3 bases: TGTGCCAGCAGCGTACTCGGGACTGTCCTGGGGGACGAGCAGTACTTC. Its translation: CASSVLGTVLGDEQYF.

This clone was observed a single time. This rearrangement joins TRBV11-2 to TRBJ1-1, with D unresolved. The CDR3 is 15 residues long. Germline values: CDR1 SGHAT, CDR2 FQNNGV. The V end lost 0 bases, the J end lost 3 bases, and 11 bases lay between the germline ends. Here the CDR3 reads CASSLERARYTEAFF. The CDR3 coding sequence is TGTGCCAGCAGCTTAGAGAGGGCACGGTACACTGAAGCTTTCTTT.

The CDR3 here is CASSLAQARDQYF. DNA for the CDR3: TGTGCCAGCAGCTTAGCGCAGGCGAGGGACCAGTACTTC. The chain has TRBV7-8 and TRBJ2-5, with a tentative D call TRBD2 (5 bases). CDR1 and CDR2 (germline): SGHVS, FQNEAQ. Trimming removed 0 bases at V and 10 bases at J, with 12 bases between. CDR3 length equals 13 residues.

The chain is built from TRBV6-5 and TRBJ2-7; D tentatively reads TRBD1 or TRBD2 (5 bases each). This CDR3 is 13 amino acids long. CDR1 and CDR2 (germline): MNHEY, SVGAGI. Trimming stripped 7 bases from V and 6 bases from J, with 16 bases between. As DNA, the CDR3 is TGTGCCAGCACGTCAGGGAGTCCCTCCGAGCAGTACTTC. It codes for CASTSGSPSEQYF.

The chain combines TRBV15 with TRBJ2-5; TRBD1 matches 8 bases. Germline trimming cut 1 base from V and 5 bases from J; bases unmatched to any gene: 12. Germline lookup yields CDR1 LNHNV and CDR2 YYDKDF (reference sequence). The CDR3 runs to 17 residues. Here the CDR3 DNA reads TGTGCCACCAGCAGAGCATCCCACAGGGGGTTGGGGGAGACCCAGTACTTC. It translates to CATSRASHRGLGETQYF.

The gene calls are TRBV2 and TRBJ1-6, with TRBD1 identical over 9 bases. Per germline, CDR1 SNHLY and CDR2 FYNNEI. The CDR3 has 14 residues. J was trimmed by 9 bases and V by 4 bases; bases with no gene match: 4. The CDR3: CASSGQGVRSPLHF. The CDR3 DNA follows: TGTGCCAGCAGTGGACAGGGGGTTCGTTCACCCCTCCACTTT. The full variable domain, rest sourced from reference TRBV2 and TRBJ1-6, is EPEVTQTPSHQVTQMGQEVILRCVPISNHLYFYWYRQILGQKVEFLVSFYNNEISEKSEIFDDQFSVERPDGSNFTLKIRSTKLEDSAMYFCASSGQGVRSPLHFGNGTRLTVT.

This clone was seen only once. V and J are TRBV3-1 (or the pseudogene TRBV3-2) and TRBJ2-7; D might be TRBD2 (5 bases). The CDR3 has 13 amino acids. Germline V lookup: CDR1 LGHDT, CDR2 YNNKEL (reference sequence). V gave up 1 base and J gave up 11 bases, with 15 bases separating them. As DNA, the CDR3 is TGTGCCAGCAGCCAAGGTTGGAACGGGGAAGAGTACTTC. Its protein is CASSQGWNGEEYF.

The J gene is TRBJ2-7, the V gene TRBV6-2 or TRBV6-3, with 8 bases that match TRBD1. V shed 4 bases, J shed 1 base, and the junction held 6 bases outside the gene matches. The CDR3 length is 15 residues. Germline V gene lookup returns CDR1 MNHEY and CDR2 SVGEGT. CDR3 coding DNA: TGTGCCAGCAGTTCCCCCGGGACAGGTTCCTACGAGCAGTACTTC. This sequence encodes CASSSPGTGSYEQYF.

The V gene is TRBV3-1 (or the pseudogene TRBV3-2), the J gene TRBJ1-2; possible D gene TRBD1, 6 bases. Per the germline V gene, CDR1 is LGHDT and CDR2 is YNNKEL (reference sequence). Trimming cost V 2 bases and J 5 bases, with 9 bases left between them. This CDR3 has 13 residues. CDR3 amino acids: CASSQRTAYGYTF. The CDR3 nucleotides read TGTGCCAGCAGCCAAAGGACAGCGTATGGCTACACCTTC.

The rearrangement uses TRBV25-1 and TRBJ1-1; 7 nucleotides agree with TRBD1. Losses at the gene ends were 7 bases for V and 1 base for J; bases not matched to a gene: 3. Per germline, CDR1 MGHDK and CDR2 SYGVNS. The CDR3 totals 13 residues. The CDR3 here is CASTPGGNTEAFF. The CDR3 region has the DNA TGTGCCAGCACCCCAGGGGGGAACACTGAAGCTTTCTTT.

The rearrangement uses TRBV19 and TRBJ1-6; no definite D call. CDR3 length equals 10 residues. Trimming pared 8 bases from V and 10 bases from J, leaving 6 bases between. Germline CDR1 reads LNHDA; CDR2 reads SQIVND (reference sequence). CDR3 in amino acids: CASGMSPLHF. The CDR3 DNA reads TGTGCCAGTGGGATGTCACCCCTCCACTTT.

The V gene is TRBV7-3, the J gene TRBJ2-1, with 10 nucleotides matching TRBD1. The germline V gene has CDR1 SGHTA and CDR2 FQGTGA. CDR3 length: 13 amino acids. After removal of 5 bases from V and 11 bases from J, the junction contained 6 bases not matched to a gene. CDR3 coding DNA: TGTGCCAGCAGCACGACAGGGGGCGGTCAGCAGTTCTTC. Protein: CASSTTGGGQQFF.

This clone was detected only once. The chain is built from TRBV7-9 and TRBJ1-2; perhaps TRBD1 as D (6 bases). The V end lost 3 bases, the J end lost 0 bases, and 14 bases lay between the germline ends. Germline V CDR1 and CDR2: SEHNR, FQNEAQ (reference sequence). The CDR3 length is 16 residues. The DNA for the CDR3 is TGTGCCAGCAGCTTCGAGGGGGATCGGACTAACTATGGCTACACCTTC. Encoded protein: CASSFEGDRTNYGYTF.

The chain recombines TRBV5-1 with TRBJ2-5; D call uncertain. The V end was cut by 0 bases, the J end by 2 bases, with 14 bases between. This CDR3 has 16 amino acids. Germline CDR1 is SGHRS and CDR2 is YFSETQ. In nucleotides, the CDR3 is TGCGCCAGCAGCTTGGCCCCAGCTGGAACACAAGAGACCCAGTACTTC. Its protein is CASSLAPAGTQETQYF.

The J gene is TRBJ1-1, the V gene TRBV10-3; D is undetermined. In germline, CDR1 is ENHRY, CDR2 SYGVKD. The V and J ends lost 0 bases and 6 bases respectively, with 5 bases between them. CDR3 length: 12 residues. CDR3 DNA sequence: TGTGCCATCAGTGAGTCCGCGTCTGAAGCTTTCTTT. Amino acid sequence: CAISESASEAFF.

In DNA, the CDR3 is TGTGCCAGCAGTGGCGGCTACAGGGATGGACAGCCCCAGCATTTT. This gives the protein CASSGGYRDGQPQHF. The chain has TRBV6-2 or TRBV6-3 and TRBJ1-5; D might be TRBD1 (6 bases). Trimming took off 5 bases at V and 7 bases at J, with 18 bases between the two ends. Germline V CDR1 and CDR2: MNHEY, SVGEGT. The CDR3 spans 15 residues.

This clone was seen just once. This sequence joins TRBV7-9 and TRBJ2-5; D possibly matches TRBD1 or TRBD2 (6 bases each). The germline V gene has CDR1 SEHNR and CDR2 FQNEAQ (reference sequence). CDR3 length: 12 residues. CDR3 in DNA: TGTGCATCGGGGGCGTCCAGGGAGACCCAGTACTTC. Residues: CASGASRETQYF.

Here the CDR3 DNA reads TGTGCCAGCAGCCAAGGCCGGTTAAACGGTAATGAAAAACTGTTTTTT. It is translated as CASSQGRLNGNEKLFF. The chain is built from TRBV4-2 and TRBJ1-4; no reliable D call. V lost 1 base and J lost 4, with 13 bases in between. Germline values: CDR1 LGHNA, CDR2 YNFKEQ. The CDR3 consists of 16 residues.

The chain couples TRBV7-2 to TRBJ2-3, with D perhaps TRBD2 (6 bases). Germline V gene lookup returns CDR1 SGHTA and CDR2 FQGNSA. The CDR3 sequence is 15 residues long. The V end lost 2 bases, the J end lost 2 bases, and 11 bases lay between the germline ends. DNA of the CDR3: TGTGCCAGCAGCTTATTCGGGAGCGTCACAGATACGCAGTATTTT. Translating gives CASSLFGSVTDTQYF.

V and J are TRBV28 and TRBJ1-2, with a possible D match to TRBD1 (5 bases). V was shortened by 2 bases and J by 3 bases, with 10 bases between the two germline ends. Per germline, CDR1 MDHEN and CDR2 SYDVKM. This CDR3 comprises 14 residues. The CDR3 coding sequence is TGTGCCAGCAGTTTAGGCAGGGTGGACTATGGCTACACCTTC. This sequence encodes CASSLGRVDYGYTF.